The 8 T cell receptor beta chains in this list originate from one sample, sequenced in a study of cytomegalovirus exposure and HLA in healthy donors. TCRdb keeps only in-frame clones here, not all; method: immunoSEQ multiplex PCR. The sample yields under 200,000 clones, 85% to 90% seen once. Input material: PBMCs. Receptors were obtained from a woman aged 30 to 39 in good health and CMV-seronegative.

The chain employs TRBV29-1 and TRBJ1-1, with D perhaps TRBD1 (5 bases). The germline gives CDR1 SQVTM, CDR2 ANQGSEA. The CDR3 has 12 residues. Trimming removed 6 bases from V and 11 bases from J, with 19 bases in between. The CDR3 nucleotides read TGCAGCGTCCGGGACGGAGGACGTGAGGCTTTCTTT. Its translation is CSVRDGGREAFF.

This clone has more than one count but fewer than ten. The J gene is TRBJ2-7, the V gene TRBV25-1; D is uncertain. V was pared by 3 bases and J by 7 bases, with 13 bases between. The CDR3 consists of 13 residues. Germline assignment: CDR1 MGHDK and CDR2 SYGVNS. The CDR3 DNA is TGTGCCAGCAGTGAGGCCGGAATCGATGAGCAGTACTTC. Protein: CASSEAGIDEQYF.

This chain joins TRBV27 and TRBJ2-2; tentatively, D is TRBD1 (5 bases). Trimming stripped 5 bases from V and 4 bases from J, with 11 bases between. The length of the CDR3 is 14 residues. Germline V CDR1 and CDR2: MNHEY, SMNVEV (reference sequence). The CDR3 protein is CASSISGFTGELFF. The CDR3 DNA sequence: TGTGCCAGCAGTATCTCAGGGTTCACCGGGGAGCTGTTTTTT.

CDR3 sequence: CASSPVLWGSSYEQYF. CDR3 sequence (DNA): TGTGCCAGCAGTCCAGTCTTGTGGGGAAGCTCCTACGAGCAGTACTTC. J is TRBJ2-7 and V is TRBV27, with no clear D. Trimming shortened V by 5 bases and J by 0 bases, and 17 bases separated the two germline ends. The CDR3 consists of 16 residues. Per germline, CDR1 MNHEY and CDR2 SMNVEV (reference sequence).

This chain uses TRBV4-3 with TRBJ2-7; possible D gene TRBD1, 6 bases. CDR3 length equals 15 residues. In germline, CDR1 is LGHNA, CDR2 YSLEER. Trimming cost V 0 bases and J 2 bases, with 11 bases left between them. The chain's CDR3 is CASSQDNRVTYEQYF. The CDR3 region has the DNA TGCGCCAGCAGCCAAGATAACAGGGTTACCTACGAGCAGTACTTC.

This chain joins TRBV15 and TRBJ1-4; 8 bases line up with TRBD1. V shed 3 bases, J shed 7 bases, and the junction held 1 base outside the gene matches. Looked up from germline, CDR1 is LNHNV and CDR2 is YYDKDF (reference sequence). The CDR3 consists of 13 residues. The CDR3 spells CATSRDRVEKLFF. The DNA of the CDR3 is TGTGCCACCAGCAGGGACAGGGTTGAAAAACTGTTTTTT.

DNA for the CDR3: TGTGCCAGCAGCTACAGGGGGCTTGGCGAGCAGTACTTC. Translation gives CASSYRGLGEQYF. The gene calls are TRBV27 and TRBJ2-7; 9 nucleotides agree with TRBD1. The V gene's germline CDR1 is MNHEY and CDR2 SMNVEV (reference sequence). The CDR3 length is 13 residues. With V trimmed by 6 bases and J by 6 bases, 6 bases remained unmatched.

This chain links TRBV30 with TRBJ1-1; no definite D call. V lost 0 bases, J lost 4 bases, and 9 bases lay in between. This CDR3 region has 13 residues. The germline V gene has CDR1 GTSNPN and CDR2 SVGIG (reference sequence). In nucleotides, the CDR3 is TGTGCCTGGAGTGTAAAGGTTGGCACTGAAGCTTTCTTT. Translated, it gives CAWSVKVGTEAFF.